What follows are 14 T cell receptor beta chains derived from one specimen sequenced in a study of CD8 T cells in Susac syndrome. Random hexamers were used to reverse transcribe roughly 0.45 to 1 ug of RNA. TCRdb re-derived calls from the immunoSEQ multiplex PCR reads in MiXCR, one entry per CDR3 protein. The sample includes 150,000 to 200,000 distinct CDR3 sequences, about 95% of them seen just once. The sequenced sample was CD4+ T cells from PBMCs. These receptors all come from a human donor in good health.

This clonotype appeared once. The chain joins TRBV19 to TRBJ2-5; D is possibly TRBD2 (5 bases). CDR1 is LNHDA and CDR2 is SQIVND in the germline V gene (reference sequence). V gave up 5 bases and J gave up 2 bases, with 21 bases separating them. CDR3 length: 17 residues. The CDR3 bases are TGTGCCAGTAGTCTCCTAAGAGGGCATCGCTATCAAGAGACCCAGTACTTC. Translation gives CASSLLRGHRYQETQYF.

This chain links TRBV6-1 with TRBJ1-5, with TRBD1 as a possible D gene (6 bases). The CDR3 is 16 amino acids. Germline V CDR1 and CDR2: MNHNS, SASEGT. V was shortened by 5 bases and J by 2 bases, with 16 bases between the two germline ends. The CDR3 here is CASSPTMDSRNQPQHF. Written as DNA, the CDR3 is TGTGCCAGCAGTCCCACGATGGACAGCCGCAATCAGCCCCAGCATTTT.

The chain carries TRBV28 and TRBJ1-1; D is unresolved. Germline V CDR1 and CDR2: MDHEN, SYDVKM. This CDR3 contains 16 residues. Trimming cost V 4 bases and J 1 base, with 16 bases left between them. The CDR3 region is CASSSVKWTTNTEAFF. The CDR3 region has the DNA TGTGCCAGCAGTTCCGTTAAGTGGACGACGAACACTGAAGCTTTCTTT.

This chain joins TRBV20-1 and TRBJ1-5; D unclear. With 3 bases removed from V and 4 bases from J, the gap between germline ends came to 13 bases. Germline V gene lookup returns CDR1 DFQATT and CDR2 SNEGSKA (reference sequence). The CDR3 loop spans 14 amino acids. CDR3 loop: CSASGNPQNQPQHF. The CDR3 DNA is TGCAGTGCTAGTGGGAATCCCCAAAATCAGCCCCAGCATTTT.

CDR3 DNA sequence: TGTGCCAGCAGCTTAGCGGTCAGGAATCAGCCCCAGCATTTT. Amino acids: CASSLAVRNQPQHF. The chain couples TRBV7-8 to TRBJ1-5, with D hard to call. V lost 0 bases and J 4 bases, leaving 7 bases between the germline ends. Germline V gives CDR1 SGHVS, CDR2 FQNEAQ. The CDR3 consists of 14 residues.

This sequence joins TRBV24-1 and TRBJ1-5; no reliable D call. Trimming left V 9 bases short and J 2 bases short, with 7 bases between. The germline V gene has CDR1 KGHDR and CDR2 SFDVKD. This CDR3 is built from 12 residues. Written as DNA, the CDR3 is TGTGCCACCCAGGAAGGCAATCAGCCCCAGCATTTT. This translates into CATQEGNQPQHF.

The rearrangement links TRBV30 to TRBJ2-2; D not resolved. Germline V CDR1 and CDR2: GTSNPN, SVGIG (reference sequence). The germline V and J ends were trimmed by 2 bases and 7 bases, with 8 bases remaining between them. The CDR3 spans 12 residues. The DNA for the CDR3 is TGTGCCTGGAGTAGACTTGGCGGGGAGCTGTTTTTT. It translates to CAWSRLGGELFF.

J is TRBJ2-5 and V is TRBV15; no clear D. CDR1 is LNHNV and CDR2 is YYDKDF in the germline V gene (reference sequence). Trimming removed 1 base at V and 4 bases at J, with 16 bases between. The CDR3 contains 16 residues. CDR3 sequence (DNA): TGTGCCACCAGCAGAGGGGTGGGAAATCTGGGAGAGACCCAGTACTTC. Translation: CATSRGVGNLGETQYF.

The J gene is TRBJ1-1, the V gene TRBV28; a weak D match, TRBD1 (6 bases). Germline CDR1 is MDHEN and CDR2 is SYDVKM. The CDR3 contains 13 residues. The V end lost 2 bases, the J end lost 10 bases, and 14 bases lay between the germline ends. CDR3 region: CASSLARDNGAFF. Here the CDR3 DNA reads TGTGCCAGCAGTTTAGCGCGGGACAACGGAGCTTTCTTT.

The chain employs TRBV27 and TRBJ2-7; tentatively, D is TRBD1 or TRBD2 (5 bases each). CDR3 length: 13 residues. The germline CDR1 and CDR2 sequences are MNHEY and SMNVEV (reference sequence). V dropped 3 bases and J dropped 2 bases, with 8 bases sitting between them. CDR3 nucleotides: TGTGCCAGCAGTTTCCGGGGACCCTACGAGCAGTACTTC. It yields the protein CASSFRGPYEQYF.

V usage is TRBV10-3 and J usage is TRBJ2-5, with D maybe TRBD2 (7 bases). This CDR3 contains 12 residues. Germline V gene data show CDR1 as ENHRY and CDR2 as SYGVKD. V was trimmed by 7 bases and J by 2 bases, leaving 8 bases between them. CDR3 in DNA: TGTGCCATCAAGGGGGGGCAAGAGACCCAGTACTTC. It codes for CAIKGGQETQYF.

This clonotype was counted between two and nine times. The J gene is TRBJ1-2, the V gene TRBV18; tentative D call: TRBD1 (5 bases). Trimming pared 3 bases from V and 8 bases from J, leaving 10 bases between. Germline V gene sequence: CDR1 KGHSH, CDR2 LQKENI. CDR3 size: 12 residues. The CDR3 sequence: CASSPQGQGYTF. DNA of the CDR3: TGTGCCAGCTCACCCCAGGGCCAGGGCTACACCTTC.

The chain combines TRBV6-5 with TRBJ1-1; 7 bases match TRBD1. This CDR3 comprises 17 residues. Trimming at V came to 2 bases and at J to 1 base, leaving 10 bases not matched to a gene. The germline CDR1 and CDR2 sequences are MNHEY and SVGAGI. DNA of the CDR3: TGTGCCAGCAGTTACAAAGGCTGGCAGGGGGGGAACACTGAAGCTTTCTTT. Translation: CASSYKGWQGGNTEAFF.

The rearrangement links TRBV6-2 or TRBV6-3 to TRBJ2-3; TRBD1 or TRBD2 may be the D gene (6 bases each). This CDR3 has 13 residues. V lost 2 bases to trimming and J lost 6 bases, with 9 bases between them. In germline, CDR1 is MNHEY, CDR2 SVGEGT. The CDR3 loop reads CASSYQGTDTQYF. CDR3 bases: TGTGCCAGCAGTTACCAGGGGACTGATACGCAGTATTTT.